This entry features one TCR beta chain sequence. The data belong to a study of blood T cell repertoires in COVID-19. Study-wide background: Nucleic acid was either cDNA or gDNA, and it came from T cells, B-cell-depleted T cells, or PBMCs.

There are 14 residues in the CDR3. V was shortened by 1 base and J by 6 bases, with 13 bases between the two germline ends. Germline-derived CDR1 and CDR2 are SGHTA and FQGTGA. Authors' methods: Nucleated cell counts were estimated from reference gene primer amplification. Sequencing used immunoSEQ multiplex PCR; TCRdb keeps in-frame clones, though not all of them. V, J and clone size are those of that table, while D and trimming were read from the DNA. The sample comprises under 300,000 clones, under 90% of which are singletons, and 2% to 2.5% rests with the top ten. The rearrangement uses TRBV7-3 and TRBJ2-7, with D maybe TRBD1 (7 bases). This clonotype was sampled from a man in his fifties with acute or convalescent COVID-19. The sequenced sample consisted of peripheral blood. As DNA, the CDR3 is TGTGCCAGCAGCTTAAGTGCAGGGGGAGGCGAGCAGTACTTC. Protein product: CASSLSAGGGEQYF.